This T cell receptor (beta chain) was identified during a study of T cell repertoires in cytomegalovirus infection. Across the study: Matching HLA type and CMV infection were both indicated by public TCR beta signatures.

TCRdb used MiXCR to reprocess the reads, holding one entry per CDR3 protein. The sample shows just under 550,000 distinct CDR3 sequences, less than 30% of them seen only once. Germline V gene sequence: CDR1 LGHNA, CDR2 YNFKEQ. This CDR3 region has 16 residues. The ends were cut back, 0 bases at V and 6 bases at J, with 15 bases in the middle. Whole-study findings and limits: HLA-C-restricted CMV-specific TCR beta clonotypes were dominant in the ex vivo response. Cumulative frequency of public TCR beta families picked out carriers of CMV plus the relevant HLA.

A note on this clonotype: What it recognizes is unknown.

The TCR sequence derives from a human donor in good health (CMV status not recorded). Some clones in this sample may be carry-over from other donors' samples. The chain joins TRBV4-2 to TRBJ2-1; tentatively, D is TRBD1 (6 bases). Input material: PBMCs. The chain's CDR3 is CASSQDLRTVGNEQFF. The CDR3 nucleotides read TGTGCCAGCAGCCAAGATTTGCGGACAGTCGGCAATGAGCAGTTCTTC.